One T cell receptor (beta chain) is described in this entry. Other DNA sequences within the sample encode an identical CDR3. This entry comes from a study of blood T cell repertoires in COVID-19. Overall study: Samples taken during acute and convalescent COVID-19 were collected in the United States, Italy and Spain. T cells, B-cell-depleted T cells, or PBMCs supplied cDNA or gDNA.

Authors' processing steps: Amplifying reference gene primers gave estimates of nucleated cell counts. Here immunoSEQ multiplex PCR was the method, and the copy in TCRdb shows in-frame clones only, minus some. The V and J calls and the clone size are those of that table, but D and trimming were determined from the DNA. Of around 81,000 clones listed, roughly 87% are singletons. The CDR3 sequence is 15 residues long. CDR1 is KGHSH and CDR2 is LQKENI in the germline V gene. V shed 0 bases and J shed 3 bases, with 12 bases lying between them. This clonotype was obtained from a man between 65 and 79 years old with acute or convalescent COVID-19. The V call is TRBV18, the J call TRBJ2-7; TRBD1 might be the D (5 bases). Input material: peripheral blood. CDR3 nucleotide sequence: TGTGCCAGCTCACCACCGGGCAGGGCGCTCTACGAGCAGTACTTC. Translated, it gives CASSPPGRALYEQYF.